This T cell receptor (beta chain) was documented in a study of metastatic and nonmetastatic thyroid tumors. Study in general: A comparison of repertoires was made across blood and tumor or nodule tissue from malignant and benign thyroid patients. Notes on the study in general: In both blood and tumor samples, TCR beta diversity was reported significantly higher for malignant than benign nodules.

The authors' processing: What underpinned the distant-metastasis classifier for papillary thyroid cancer was the set of CDR3 differences across clinicopathological groups. TCRdb reanalyzed the PCR reads via MiXCR. For this entry, the V and J calls and clone size follow TCRdb and not the study's own pipeline. The data contain 20,000 to 25,000 clones, less than 15% of them seen just once; the ten biggest clones take up roughly 15%. For this clone: Its antigen is unidentified.

Until they underwent thyroid surgery, no patient had received any treatment. V dropped 5 bases and J dropped 11; count of bases not matched to a gene: 11. The CDR3 length is 13 residues. Germline assignment: CDR1 SGHTA and CDR2 FQGTGA. The sample taken for sequencing was tumor tissue. The clonotype comes from a female donor with papillary thyroid cancer or a benign thyroid nodule (not recorded which). Some clones in this sample may be carry-over from other donors' samples. The rearrangement joins TRBV7-3 to TRBJ1-1, with 7 bases lining up with TRBD1. CDR3 sequence reads: CASSPTGMGEAFF. CDR3 in DNA: TGTGCCAGCAGCCCGACAGGGATGGGGGAGGCTTTCTTT.